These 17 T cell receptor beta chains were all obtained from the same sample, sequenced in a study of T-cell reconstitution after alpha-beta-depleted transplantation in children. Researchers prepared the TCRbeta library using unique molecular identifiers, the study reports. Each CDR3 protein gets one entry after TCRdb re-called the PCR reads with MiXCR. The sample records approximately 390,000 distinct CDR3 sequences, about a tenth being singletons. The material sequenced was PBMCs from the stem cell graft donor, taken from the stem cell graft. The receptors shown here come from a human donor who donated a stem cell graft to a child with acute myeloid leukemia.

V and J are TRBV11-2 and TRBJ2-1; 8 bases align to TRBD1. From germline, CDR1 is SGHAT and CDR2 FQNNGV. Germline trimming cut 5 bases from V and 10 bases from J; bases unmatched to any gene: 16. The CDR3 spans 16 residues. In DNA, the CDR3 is TGTGCCAGCAGCCCCATCCGGACAGGGTCTCTACGGGAGCAGTTCTTC. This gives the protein CASSPIRTGSLREQFF. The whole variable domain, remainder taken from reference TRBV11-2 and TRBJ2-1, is EAGVAQSPRYKIIEKRQSVAFWCNPISGHATLYWYQQILGQGPKLLIQFQNNGVVDDSQLPKDRFSAERLKGVDSTLKIQPAKLEDSAVYLCASSPIRTGSLREQFFGPGTRLTVL.

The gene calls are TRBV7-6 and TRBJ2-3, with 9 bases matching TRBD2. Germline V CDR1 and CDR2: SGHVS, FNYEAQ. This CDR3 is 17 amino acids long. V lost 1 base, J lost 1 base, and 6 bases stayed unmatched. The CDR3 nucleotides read TGTGCCAGCAGCTTAGTGCCAGCGGGGGGCCGCACAGATACGCAGTATTTT. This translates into CASSLVPAGGRTDTQYF.

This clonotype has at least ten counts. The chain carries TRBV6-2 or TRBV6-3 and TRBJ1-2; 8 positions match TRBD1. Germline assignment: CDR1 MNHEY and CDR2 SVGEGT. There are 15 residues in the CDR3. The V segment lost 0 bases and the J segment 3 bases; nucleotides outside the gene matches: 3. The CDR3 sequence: CASSYSGQGHYGYTF. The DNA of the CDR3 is TGTGCCAGCAGTTACTCTGGACAGGGACACTATGGCTACACCTTC.

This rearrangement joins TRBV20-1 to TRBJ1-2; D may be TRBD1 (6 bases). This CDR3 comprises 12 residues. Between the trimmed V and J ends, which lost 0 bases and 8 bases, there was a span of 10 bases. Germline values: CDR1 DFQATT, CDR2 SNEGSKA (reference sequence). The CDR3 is CSAREGAGGYTF. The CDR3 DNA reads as TGCAGTGCTAGAGAGGGGGCCGGGGGCTACACCTTC.

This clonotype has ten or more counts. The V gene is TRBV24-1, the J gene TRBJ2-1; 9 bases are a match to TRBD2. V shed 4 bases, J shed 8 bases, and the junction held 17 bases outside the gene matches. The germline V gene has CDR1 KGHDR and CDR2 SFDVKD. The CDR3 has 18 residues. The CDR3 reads CATSDRGDSGRSPDEQFF. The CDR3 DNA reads TGTGCCACCAGTGACCGTGGTGATAGCGGGAGAAGTCCCGATGAGCAGTTCTTC.

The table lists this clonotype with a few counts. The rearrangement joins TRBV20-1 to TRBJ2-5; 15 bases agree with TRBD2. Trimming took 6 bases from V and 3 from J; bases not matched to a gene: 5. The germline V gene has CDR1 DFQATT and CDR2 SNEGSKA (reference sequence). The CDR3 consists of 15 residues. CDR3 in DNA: TGCAGTGCGCGGACTAGCGGGAGGGCGAAAGAGACCCAGTACTTC. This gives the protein CSARTSGRAKETQYF.

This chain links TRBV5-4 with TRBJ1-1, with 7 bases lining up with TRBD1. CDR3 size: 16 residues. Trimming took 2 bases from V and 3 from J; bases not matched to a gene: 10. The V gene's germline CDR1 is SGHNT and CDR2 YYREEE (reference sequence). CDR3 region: CASSFDQQGRDTEAFF. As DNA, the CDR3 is TGTGCCAGCAGCTTCGATCAACAGGGGAGGGACACTGAAGCTTTCTTT.

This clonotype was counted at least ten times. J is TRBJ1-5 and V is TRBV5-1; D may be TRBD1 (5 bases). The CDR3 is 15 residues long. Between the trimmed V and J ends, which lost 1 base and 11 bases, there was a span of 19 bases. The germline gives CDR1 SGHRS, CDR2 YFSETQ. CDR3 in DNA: TGCGCCAGCAGCTTGACCGGGACGGACCAAGGAACCCAGCATTTT. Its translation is CASSLTGTDQGTQHF.

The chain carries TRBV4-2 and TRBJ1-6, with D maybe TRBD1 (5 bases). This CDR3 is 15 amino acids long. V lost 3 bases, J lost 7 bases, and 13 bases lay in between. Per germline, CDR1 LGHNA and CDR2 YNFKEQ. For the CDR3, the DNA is TGTGCCAGCAGCCAGCTCAGGGTAGGAAATTCACCCCTCCACTTT. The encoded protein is CASSQLRVGNSPLHF.

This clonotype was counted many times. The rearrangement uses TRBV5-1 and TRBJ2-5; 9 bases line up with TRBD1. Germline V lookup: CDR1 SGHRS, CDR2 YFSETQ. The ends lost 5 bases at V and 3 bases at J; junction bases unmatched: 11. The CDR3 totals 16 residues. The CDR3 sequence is CASSYRRDRAKETQYF. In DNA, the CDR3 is TGCGCCAGCAGTTATCGTCGGGACAGGGCCAAAGAGACCCAGTACTTC.

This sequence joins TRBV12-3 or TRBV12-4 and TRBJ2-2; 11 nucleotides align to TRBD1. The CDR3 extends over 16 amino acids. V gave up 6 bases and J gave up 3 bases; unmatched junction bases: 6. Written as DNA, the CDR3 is TGTGCCAGCAGCCCGGGACAGGGGGTACACACCGGGGAGCTGTTTTTT. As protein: CASSPGQGVHTGELFF.

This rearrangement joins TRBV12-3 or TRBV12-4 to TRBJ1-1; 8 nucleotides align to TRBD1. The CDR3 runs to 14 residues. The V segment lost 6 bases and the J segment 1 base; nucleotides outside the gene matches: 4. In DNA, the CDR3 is TGTGCCAGCAGCCAGACAGGGGCGAACACTGAAGCTTTCTTT. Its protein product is CASSQTGANTEAFF.

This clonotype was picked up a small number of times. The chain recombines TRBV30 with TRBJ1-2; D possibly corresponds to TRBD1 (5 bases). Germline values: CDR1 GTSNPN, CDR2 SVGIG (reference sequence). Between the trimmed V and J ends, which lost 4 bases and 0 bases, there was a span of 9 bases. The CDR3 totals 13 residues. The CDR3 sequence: CAWIGATNYGYTF. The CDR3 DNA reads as TGTGCCTGGATTGGGGCCACTAACTATGGCTACACCTTC.

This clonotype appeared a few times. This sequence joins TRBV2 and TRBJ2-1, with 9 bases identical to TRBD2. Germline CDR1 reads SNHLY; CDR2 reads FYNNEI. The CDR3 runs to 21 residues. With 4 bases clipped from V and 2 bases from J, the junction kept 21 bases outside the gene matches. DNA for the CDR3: TGTGCCAGCAGTGCCGACAGGGAAAGATTTAGCGGGGGAGTCACCTACAATGAGCAGTTCTTC. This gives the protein CASSADRERFSGGVTYNEQFF.

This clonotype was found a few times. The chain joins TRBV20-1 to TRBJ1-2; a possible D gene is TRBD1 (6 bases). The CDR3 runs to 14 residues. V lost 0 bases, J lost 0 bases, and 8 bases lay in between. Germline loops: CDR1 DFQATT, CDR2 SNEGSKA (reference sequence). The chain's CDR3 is CSARDRGTNYGYTF. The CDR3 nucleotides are TGCAGTGCTAGAGATAGGGGGACTAACTATGGCTACACCTTC.

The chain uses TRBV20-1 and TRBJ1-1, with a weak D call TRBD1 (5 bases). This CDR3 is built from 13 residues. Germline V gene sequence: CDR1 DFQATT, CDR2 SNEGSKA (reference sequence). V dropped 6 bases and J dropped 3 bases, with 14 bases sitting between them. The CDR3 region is CSAAGEADTEAFF. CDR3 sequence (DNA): TGCAGTGCCGCGGGGGAGGCGGACACTGAAGCTTTCTTT.

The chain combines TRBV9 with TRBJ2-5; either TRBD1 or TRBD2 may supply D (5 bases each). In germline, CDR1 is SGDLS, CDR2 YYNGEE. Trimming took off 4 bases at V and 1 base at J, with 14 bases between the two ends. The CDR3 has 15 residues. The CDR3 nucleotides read TGTGCCAGCAGCCCACCCGGGACCAGCCAAGAGACCCAGTACTTC. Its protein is CASSPPGTSQETQYF.